Listed below are T cell receptor beta chains from one sample, sequenced in a study of T cell repertoires in cytomegalovirus infection. A single record per CDR3 protein comes from TCRdb applying MiXCR to the reads. This sample has around 900,000 distinct CDR3 sequences, with roughly a third found just once. Their antigens remain unidentified. The sequencing used cultured CD8+ T cells from PBMCs, collected from culture after CMV antigen stimulation. Receptor source: a human donor in good health (CMV status not recorded). Some clones in this sample may be carry-over from other donors' samples. The conserved cysteine and the conserved F or W are not part of the CDR3 here.

v_call cdr3_length cdr3_aa
TRBV25-1 14 ASSDQQGHWTDTQY
TRBV6-6 13 ASSYSTEPNYGYT
TRBV19 14 ASSIVGGVNYNEQF
TRBV10-3 15 AIRENSGQNRRETQY
TRBV6-1 14 ASTSGGAGGVDTQY
TRBV29-1 9 SSHLGNTIY
TRBV28 13 ASTSWTASGETQY
TRBV9 13 ASSEMYRDGREQF
TRBV6-5 12 ASKIPGQVNEQY
TRBV20-1 7 SALNWDT
TRBV27 13 ASSPRTGQNSPLH
TRBV12-3/TRBV12-4 13 ASSSIGGETYEQY
TRBV7-9 13 ASSLLTEMNTEAF